Listed below are T cell receptor beta chains from one sample, sequenced in a study of T cells in Graves' hyperthyroidism and ophthalmopathy. TCRdb ran MiXCR on the multiplex PCR reads and lists one entry per CDR3 protein. The sample records approximately 590,000 distinct CDR3 sequences, just over 45% being singletons. Sample: peripheral blood or thyroid tissue (not recorded which). The receptors here all came from a woman under 30 with Graves' hyperthyroidism. The CDR3 runs from the conserved cysteine through the conserved F or W. Fields, in order: J gene, clone size, V gene, CDR3 protein. Clone size is stated in some rows and not others, as once, few, many or a class when expanded.

j_call: TRBJ1-1
clone_size: -
v_call: TRBV25-1
cdr3_aa: CAWTGTEAFF

j_call: TRBJ1-5
clone_size: few
v_call: TRBV20-1
cdr3_aa: CSAPQGAQPQHF

j_call: TRBJ1-2
clone_size: many
v_call: TRBV19
cdr3_aa: CASSTGGTYGYTF

j_call: TRBJ2-5
clone_size: few
v_call: TRBV20-1
cdr3_aa: CSVSGGRKETQYF

j_call: TRBJ1-5
clone_size: few
v_call: TRBV5-1
cdr3_aa: CASSLATGGGNQPQHF

j_call: TRBJ1-5
clone_size: -
v_call: TRBV29-1
cdr3_aa: CSVGAGGNQPQHF

j_call: TRBJ1-1
clone_size: -
v_call: TRBV7-3
cdr3_aa: CASSQGAKVEAFF

j_call: TRBJ2-7
clone_size: few
v_call: TRBV10-3
cdr3_aa: CASRGTSGTYEQYF

j_call: TRBJ1-5
clone_size: -
v_call: TRBV20-1
cdr3_aa: CSARNRAQPQHF

j_call: TRBJ1-2
clone_size: many
v_call: TRBV29-1
cdr3_aa: CSVEDRGRGGYGYTF

j_call: TRBJ1-1
clone_size: -
v_call: TRBV7-2
cdr3_aa: CASSPIRELGTEAFF

j_call: TRBJ1-2
clone_size: -
v_call: TRBV20-1
cdr3_aa: CSARDSGDVGGYTF

j_call: TRBJ1-5
clone_size: -
v_call: TRBV19
cdr3_aa: CASTLSHQVQNQPQHF

j_call: TRBJ2-7
clone_size: -
v_call: TRBV11-2
cdr3_aa: CASSQALAGSYEQYF

j_call: TRBJ1-5
clone_size: -
v_call: TRBV7-6
cdr3_aa: CASSLSGARGNQPQHF

j_call: TRBJ1-1
clone_size: many
v_call: TRBV7-6
cdr3_aa: CASSLQGSYTEAFF

j_call: TRBJ2-5
clone_size: many
v_call: TRBV7-8
cdr3_aa: CASSANRVGGKETQYF

j_call: TRBJ1-1
clone_size: -
v_call: TRBV15
cdr3_aa: CATSRERAGHSRVSTEAFF

j_call: TRBJ1-2
clone_size: -
v_call: TRBV5-5
cdr3_aa: CASSLIGDAYGYTF

j_call: TRBJ2-5
clone_size: few
v_call: TRBV7-2
cdr3_aa: CASSLGGFSQETQYF

j_call: TRBJ2-2
clone_size: -
v_call: TRBV10-3
cdr3_aa: CASSYYDAGELFF

j_call: TRBJ2-7
clone_size: -
v_call: TRBV5-1
cdr3_aa: CASSLIGGRIYEQYF

j_call: TRBJ2-5
clone_size: many
v_call: TRBV10-3
cdr3_aa: CAISEWRGRETQYF

j_call: TRBJ1-1
clone_size: -
v_call: TRBV19
cdr3_aa: CASSTYTNTEAFF

j_call: TRBJ1-6
clone_size: few
v_call: TRBV12-3/TRBV12-4
cdr3_aa: CASSGDRESPLHF

j_call: TRBJ2-2
clone_size: -
v_call: TRBV25-1
cdr3_aa: CASSSQLAGAGIGELFF

j_call: TRBJ1-5
clone_size: many
v_call: TRBV12-3/TRBV12-4
cdr3_aa: CASSLGGDGQPQHF

j_call: TRBJ2-5
clone_size: many
v_call: TRBV29-1
cdr3_aa: CSVEGLAGAETQYF

j_call: TRBJ1-1
clone_size: -
v_call: TRBV10-1
cdr3_aa: CARRLPDNGTEAFF

j_call: TRBJ2-7
clone_size: many
v_call: TRBV7-9
cdr3_aa: CASSLGKSPTYEQYF

j_call: TRBJ1-2
clone_size: many
v_call: TRBV2
cdr3_aa: CASSGGEGVGYTF

j_call: TRBJ1-2
clone_size: -
v_call: TRBV5-1
cdr3_aa: CASSQGPESNYGYTF

j_call: TRBJ1-1
clone_size: -
v_call: TRBV7-9
cdr3_aa: CASSLADVNTEAFF

j_call: TRBJ1-3
clone_size: -
v_call: TRBV7-2
cdr3_aa: CASSQDITAITGNTIYF

j_call: TRBJ1-2
clone_size: few
v_call: TRBV2
cdr3_aa: CASSLTGQGARGYTF

j_call: TRBJ2-5
clone_size: -
v_call: TRBV12-3/TRBV12-4
cdr3_aa: CASSPRLAEETQYF

j_call: TRBJ1-1
clone_size: -
v_call: TRBV20-1
cdr3_aa: CSARTEGNTEAFF

j_call: TRBJ1-2
clone_size: -
v_call: TRBV15
cdr3_aa: CATSSTGTLYGYTF

j_call: TRBJ2-2
clone_size: -
v_call: TRBV20-1
cdr3_aa: CSASRGGTGELFF

j_call: TRBJ1-6
clone_size: few
v_call: TRBV7-9
cdr3_aa: CASSQGSGDSPLHF

j_call: TRBJ2-3
clone_size: -
v_call: TRBV5-8
cdr3_aa: CASSHEAVGTDTQYF

j_call: TRBJ2-3
clone_size: few
v_call: TRBV25-1
cdr3_aa: CASSEYYETQYF

j_call: TRBJ1-5
clone_size: few
v_call: TRBV2
cdr3_aa: CASSEEEGGVQPQHF

j_call: TRBJ2-5
clone_size: few
v_call: TRBV20-1
cdr3_aa: CSARALAGLGETQYF

j_call: TRBJ1-2
clone_size: -
v_call: TRBV9
cdr3_aa: CASSLNRDRVNGYTF

j_call: TRBJ2-2
clone_size: few
v_call: TRBV2
cdr3_aa: CACEGGSNTGELFF

j_call: TRBJ2-7
clone_size: once
v_call: TRBV7-9
cdr3_aa: CASSQDAFLASGLYEQYF

j_call: TRBJ2-2
clone_size: -
v_call: TRBV2
cdr3_aa: CASSQAGIGELFF

j_call: TRBJ1-1
clone_size: -
v_call: TRBV10-3
cdr3_aa: CAISESIQNTEAFF

j_call: TRBJ2-5
clone_size: -
v_call: TRBV24-1
cdr3_aa: CATSVSVQGRDQYF

j_call: TRBJ2-5
clone_size: many
v_call: TRBV20-1
cdr3_aa: CSARPWETQYF

j_call: TRBJ2-1
clone_size: -
v_call: TRBV20-1
cdr3_aa: CSHSLAGGYNEQFF

j_call: TRBJ1-2
clone_size: once
v_call: TRBV4-2
cdr3_aa: CASSPGQGLGFGYTF

j_call: TRBJ2-7
clone_size: -
v_call: TRBV7-2
cdr3_aa: CASSSGLGTGQYF

j_call: TRBJ2-2
clone_size: few
v_call: TRBV7-8
cdr3_aa: CASSSGLAGPTGELFF